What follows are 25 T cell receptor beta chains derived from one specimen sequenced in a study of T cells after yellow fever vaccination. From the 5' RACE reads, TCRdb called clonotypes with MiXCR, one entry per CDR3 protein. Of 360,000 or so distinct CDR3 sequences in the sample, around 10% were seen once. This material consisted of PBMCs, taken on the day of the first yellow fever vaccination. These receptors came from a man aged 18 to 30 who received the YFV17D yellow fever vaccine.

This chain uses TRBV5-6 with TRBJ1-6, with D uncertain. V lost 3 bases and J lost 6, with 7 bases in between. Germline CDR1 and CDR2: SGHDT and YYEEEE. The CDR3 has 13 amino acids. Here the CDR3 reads CASSSWANSPLHF. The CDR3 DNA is TGTGCCAGCAGCTCATGGGCTAATTCACCCCTCCACTTT.

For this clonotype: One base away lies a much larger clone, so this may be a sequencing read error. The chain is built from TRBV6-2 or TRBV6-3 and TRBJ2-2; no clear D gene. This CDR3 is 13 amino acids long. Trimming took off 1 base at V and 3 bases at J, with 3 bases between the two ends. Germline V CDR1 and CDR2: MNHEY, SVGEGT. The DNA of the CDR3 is TGTGCCAGCAGTTACTGGGACACCGGGGAGCTGTTTTTT. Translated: CASSYWDTGELFF.

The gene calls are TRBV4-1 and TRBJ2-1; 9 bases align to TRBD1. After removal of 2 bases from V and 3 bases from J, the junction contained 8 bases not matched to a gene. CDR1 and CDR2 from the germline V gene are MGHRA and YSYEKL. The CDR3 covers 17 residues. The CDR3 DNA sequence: TGCGCCAGCAGCCAAAGGGGGCGACAGGGGGACTACAATGAGCAGTTCTTC. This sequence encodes CASSQRGRQGDYNEQFF.

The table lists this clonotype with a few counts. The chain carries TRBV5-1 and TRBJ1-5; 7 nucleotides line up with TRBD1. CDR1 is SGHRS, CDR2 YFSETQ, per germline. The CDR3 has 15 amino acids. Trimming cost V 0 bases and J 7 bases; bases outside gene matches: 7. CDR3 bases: TGCGCCAGCAGCTTGGCAGGGGGGAATAAGCAGCCCCAGCATTTT. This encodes CASSLAGGNKQPQHF.

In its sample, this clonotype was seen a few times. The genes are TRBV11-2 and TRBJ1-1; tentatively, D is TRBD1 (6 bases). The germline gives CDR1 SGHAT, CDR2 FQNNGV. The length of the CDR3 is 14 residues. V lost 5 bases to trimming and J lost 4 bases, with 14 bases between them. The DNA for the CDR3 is TGTGCCAGCAGCCCACGGGACACCGGCACTGAAGCTTTCTTT. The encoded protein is CASSPRDTGTEAFF.

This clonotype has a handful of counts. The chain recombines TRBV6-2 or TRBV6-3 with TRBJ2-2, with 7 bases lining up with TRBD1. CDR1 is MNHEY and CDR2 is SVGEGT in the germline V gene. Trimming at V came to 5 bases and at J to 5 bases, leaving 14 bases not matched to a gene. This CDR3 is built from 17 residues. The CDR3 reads CASSQLRWDSRTGELFF. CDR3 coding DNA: TGTGCCAGCAGTCAACTCCGATGGGACAGTAGGACCGGGGAGCTGTTTTTT.

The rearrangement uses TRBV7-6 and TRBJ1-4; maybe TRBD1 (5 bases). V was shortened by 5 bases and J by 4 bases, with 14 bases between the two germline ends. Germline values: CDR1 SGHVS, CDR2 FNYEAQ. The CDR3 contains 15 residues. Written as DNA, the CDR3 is TGTGCCAGCAGCCCCCGGGGGGGGTATAATGAAAAACTGTTTTTT. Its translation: CASSPRGGYNEKLFF. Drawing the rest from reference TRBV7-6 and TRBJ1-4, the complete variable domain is GAGVSQSPRYKVTKRGQDVALRCDPISGHVSLYWYRQALGQGPEFLTYFNYEAQQDKSGLPNDRFSAERPEGSISTLTIQRTEQRDSAMYRCASSPRGGYNEKLFFGSGTQLSVL.

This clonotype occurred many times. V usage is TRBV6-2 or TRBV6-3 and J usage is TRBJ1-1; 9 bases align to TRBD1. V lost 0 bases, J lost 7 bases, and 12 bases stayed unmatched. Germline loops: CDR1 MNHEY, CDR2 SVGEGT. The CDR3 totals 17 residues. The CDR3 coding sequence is TGTGCCAGCAGTTACTCGTCTTTCGGACAGGGGAAATTTGAAGCTTTCTTT. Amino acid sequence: CASSYSSFGQGKFEAFF.

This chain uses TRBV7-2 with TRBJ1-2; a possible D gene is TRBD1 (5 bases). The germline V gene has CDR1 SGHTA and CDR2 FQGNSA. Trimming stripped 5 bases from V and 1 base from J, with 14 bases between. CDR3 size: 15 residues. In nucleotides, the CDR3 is TGTGCCAGCAGCCTGGGAGGGGCCGTTAACTATGGCTACACCTTC. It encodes CASSLGGAVNYGYTF.

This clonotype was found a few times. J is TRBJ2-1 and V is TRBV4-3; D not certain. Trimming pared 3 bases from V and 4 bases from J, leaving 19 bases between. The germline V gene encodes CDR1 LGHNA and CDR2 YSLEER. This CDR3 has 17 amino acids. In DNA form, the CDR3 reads TGCGCCAGCAGCCACGACTTTAGAAGGGTAGGTTACAATGAGCAGTTCTTC. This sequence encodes CASSHDFRRVGYNEQFF.

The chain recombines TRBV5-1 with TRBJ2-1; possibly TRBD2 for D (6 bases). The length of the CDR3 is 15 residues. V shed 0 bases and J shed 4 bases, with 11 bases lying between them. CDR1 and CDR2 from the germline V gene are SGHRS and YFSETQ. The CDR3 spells CASSLGIAAYNEQFF. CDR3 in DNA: TGCGCCAGCAGCTTGGGTATAGCGGCTTACAATGAGCAGTTCTTC.

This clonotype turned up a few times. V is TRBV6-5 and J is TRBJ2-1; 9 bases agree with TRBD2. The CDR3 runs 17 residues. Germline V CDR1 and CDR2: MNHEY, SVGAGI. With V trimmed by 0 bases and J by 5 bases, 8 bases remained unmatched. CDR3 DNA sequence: TGTGCCAGCAGTTACTCTCCTCGCGGGGGGGCGAACAATGAGCAGTTCTTC. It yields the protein CASSYSPRGGANNEQFF.

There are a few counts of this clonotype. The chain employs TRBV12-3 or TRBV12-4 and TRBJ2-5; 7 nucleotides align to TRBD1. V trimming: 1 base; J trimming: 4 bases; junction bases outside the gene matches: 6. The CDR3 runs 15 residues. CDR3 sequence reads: CASSLGTGAGETQYF. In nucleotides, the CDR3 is TGTGCCAGCAGTTTAGGCACAGGGGCCGGAGAGACCCAGTACTTC.

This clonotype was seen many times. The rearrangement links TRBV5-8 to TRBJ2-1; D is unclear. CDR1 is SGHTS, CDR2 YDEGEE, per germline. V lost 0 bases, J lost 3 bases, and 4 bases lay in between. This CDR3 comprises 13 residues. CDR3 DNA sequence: TGTGCCAGCAGCTTGGAGATCTACAATGAGCAGTTCTTC. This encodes CASSLEIYNEQFF.

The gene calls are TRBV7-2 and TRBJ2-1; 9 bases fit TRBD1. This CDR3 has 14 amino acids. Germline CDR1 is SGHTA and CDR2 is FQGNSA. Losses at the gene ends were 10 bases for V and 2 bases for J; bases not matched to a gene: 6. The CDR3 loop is CAIKTGGAYNEQFF. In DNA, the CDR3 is TGTGCCATTAAAACAGGGGGCGCCTACAATGAGCAGTTCTTC.

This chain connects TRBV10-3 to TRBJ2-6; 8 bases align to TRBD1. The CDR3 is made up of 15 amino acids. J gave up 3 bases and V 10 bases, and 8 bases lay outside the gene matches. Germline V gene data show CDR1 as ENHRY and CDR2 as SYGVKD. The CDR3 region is CATGQGSLGANVLTF. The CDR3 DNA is TGTGCCACCGGACAGGGAAGTCTTGGGGCCAACGTCCTGACTTTC.

CDR3 residues: CASRLAGTYEQYV. DNA of the CDR3: TGTGCCAGCAGACTAGCCGGGACCTACGAGCAGTACGTC. The chain couples TRBV13 to TRBJ2-7; weak D call: TRBD2 (6 bases). Trimming took 6 bases from V and 2 from J, leaving 11 bases between them. This CDR3 is built from 13 residues. The V gene's germline CDR1 is PRHDT and CDR2 FYEKMQ (reference sequence).

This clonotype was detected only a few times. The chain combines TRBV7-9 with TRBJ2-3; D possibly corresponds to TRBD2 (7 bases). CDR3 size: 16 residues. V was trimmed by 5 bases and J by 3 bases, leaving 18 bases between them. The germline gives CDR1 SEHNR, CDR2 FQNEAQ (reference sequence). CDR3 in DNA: TGTGCCAGCAGCCCCGGACAGATGGGGGGGACAGATACGCAGTATTTT. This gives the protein CASSPGQMGGTDTQYF.

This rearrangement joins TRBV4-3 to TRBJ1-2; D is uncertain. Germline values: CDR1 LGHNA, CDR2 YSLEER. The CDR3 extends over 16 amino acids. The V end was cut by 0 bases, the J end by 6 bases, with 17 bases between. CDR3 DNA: TGCGCCAGCAGCCAAGAATGGGGAGCAGGATCGCATGGCTACACCTTC. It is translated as CASSQEWGAGSHGYTF.

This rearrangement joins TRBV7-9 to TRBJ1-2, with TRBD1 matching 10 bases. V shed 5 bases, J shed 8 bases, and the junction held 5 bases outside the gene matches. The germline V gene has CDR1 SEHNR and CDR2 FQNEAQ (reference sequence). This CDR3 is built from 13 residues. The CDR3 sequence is CASSTDRGKGYTF. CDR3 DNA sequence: TGTGCCAGCAGCACGGACAGGGGGAAAGGCTACACCTTC.

CDR3 coding DNA: TGTGCCAGCAGTGGCCCAGAGCGGGGACCGTCCGAGCAGTACTTC. Translation gives CASSGPERGPSEQYF. This sequence joins TRBV2 and TRBJ2-7; 7 bases align to TRBD2. With V trimmed by 4 bases and J by 6 bases, 12 bases remained unmatched. The length of the CDR3 is 15 residues. Germline lookup yields CDR1 SNHLY and CDR2 FYNNEI.

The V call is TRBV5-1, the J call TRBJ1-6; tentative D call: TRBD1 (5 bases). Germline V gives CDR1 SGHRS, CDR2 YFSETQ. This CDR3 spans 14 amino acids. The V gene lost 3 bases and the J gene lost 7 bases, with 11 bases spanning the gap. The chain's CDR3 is CASSWTGVNSPLHF. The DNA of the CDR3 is TGCGCCAGCAGCTGGACGGGGGTAAATTCACCCCTCCACTTT.

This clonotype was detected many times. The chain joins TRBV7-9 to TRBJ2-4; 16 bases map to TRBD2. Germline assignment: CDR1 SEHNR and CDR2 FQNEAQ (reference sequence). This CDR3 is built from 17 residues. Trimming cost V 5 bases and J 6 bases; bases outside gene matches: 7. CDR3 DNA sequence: TGTGCCAGCAGCACCGGGACTAGCGGGGGGGCAAGAAACATTCAGTACTTC. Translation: CASSTGTSGGARNIQYF.

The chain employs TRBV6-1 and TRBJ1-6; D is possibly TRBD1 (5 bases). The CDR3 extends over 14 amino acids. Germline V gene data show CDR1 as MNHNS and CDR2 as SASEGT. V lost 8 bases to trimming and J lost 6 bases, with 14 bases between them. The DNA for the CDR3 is TGTGCCAGCGTCGGGGGGACTGCTAATTCACCCCTCCACTTT. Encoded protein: CASVGGTANSPLHF.

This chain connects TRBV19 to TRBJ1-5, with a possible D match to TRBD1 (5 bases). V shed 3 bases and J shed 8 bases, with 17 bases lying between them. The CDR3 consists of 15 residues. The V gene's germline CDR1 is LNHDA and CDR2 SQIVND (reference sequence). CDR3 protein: CASSIFGGSAEPQHF. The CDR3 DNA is TGTGCCAGTAGTATTTTTGGGGGGTCCGCGGAGCCCCAGCATTTT.